This T cell receptor beta chain was sequenced during a study of Graves' ophthalmopathy and Graves' hyperthyroidism. Between the trimmed V and J ends, which lost 7 bases and 3 bases, there was a span of 13 bases. Germline lookup yields CDR1 LNHDA and CDR2 SQIVND (reference sequence). The length of the CDR3 is 14 residues. In its sample, this clonotype was seen many times. From RNA, the CDR3 regions of TCR beta chains were amplified and sequenced. Amplification began with first-round RT-PCR using HTBI primers, then second-round multiplex PCR was performed. MiXCR, run by TCRdb on the multiplex PCR reads, gives a single entry per CDR3 protein. Among a few hundred thousand distinct CDR3 sequences listed, roughly a sixth were seen once.

The chain is built from TRBV19 and TRBJ1-5, with D possibly TRBD1 on 6 matching bases. The receptor was isolated from an adult woman with stable Graves' hyperthyroidism. The sample taken for sequencing was peripheral blood. The CDR3 region is CASTSGTLNQPQHF. In DNA form, the CDR3 reads TGTGCCAGTACCTCAGGGACACTCAATCAGCCCCAGCATTTT.